The present TCR beta chain was sequenced within a study of regulatory T cells in long-lasting Graves disease. At the level of the study: Graves' patients, newly diagnosed, had taken antithyroid drugs under 3 months.

This clonotype was seen a few times. Its cognate antigen is unknown. The CDR3 has 11 amino acids. CDR1 and CDR2 (germline): SQVTM, ANQGSEA. V was cut by 5 bases and J by 7 bases, with 11 bases left in between. Regarding time point: newly diagnosed GD, antithyroid drugs for less than 3 months. PBMCs provided the RNA from which the TCR library was made. For TCR beta, libraries came from iRepertoire HTBI primers and Arm-PCR of CDR3 regions. TCRdb reprocessed the multiplex PCR reads via MiXCR and lists one record per CDR3 protein. This table holds fewer than 350,000 distinct CDR3 sequences, about 20% found once. Study-wide results and caveats: Persistent disease preferred TRBV28, TRBJ1-2 and TRBJ2-5; new disease, TRBV20-1 and TRBJ2-1.

The source was peripheral blood mononuclear cells (PBMCs), collected at new diagnosis, from a patient treated with antithyroid drugs. V usage is TRBV29-1 and J usage is TRBJ1-2, with no clear D. The source of this sequence is a female donor with Graves disease. The CDR3 loop is CSVMHLGGYTF. The CDR3 DNA reads as TGCAGCGTTATGCACTTGGGTGGCTACACCTTC.